This TCR beta chain emerged from a study of cytomegalovirus exposure and HLA in healthy donors. Study-wide context: About 80 million unique TCR sequences came from HLA-typed donors in an early release. Study-wide results and limits: The productive fraction for most TCR beta V segments was about 87% or about 30% in an earlier analysis. HLA allele associations emerged for some 16,000 TCR beta sequences in a later analysis, at 0.05 false discovery rate.

V gave up 6 bases and J gave up 6 bases, with 18 bases separating them. Germline lookup yields CDR1 SGHTA and CDR2 FQGNSA. This CDR3 region has 15 residues. A few counts support this clone. Its antigen is not known. Primers: 60 Vbeta forward and 13 Jbeta reverse. TCRdb's table, derived via immunoSEQ multiplex PCR, lists solely in-frame clones and lacks some. This table has about 190,000 clones, about four fifths appearing once. This chain connects TRBV7-2 to TRBJ2-1, with a weak D call TRBD1 (6 bases). Sequencing used PBMCs. The TCR originated in a woman aged 50 to 60 in good health and CMV-seropositive. The CDR3 reads CASRRITDRRNEQFF. The CDR3 DNA reads TGTGCCAGCAGGCGCATCACCGACAGGCGCAATGAGCAGTTCTTC.